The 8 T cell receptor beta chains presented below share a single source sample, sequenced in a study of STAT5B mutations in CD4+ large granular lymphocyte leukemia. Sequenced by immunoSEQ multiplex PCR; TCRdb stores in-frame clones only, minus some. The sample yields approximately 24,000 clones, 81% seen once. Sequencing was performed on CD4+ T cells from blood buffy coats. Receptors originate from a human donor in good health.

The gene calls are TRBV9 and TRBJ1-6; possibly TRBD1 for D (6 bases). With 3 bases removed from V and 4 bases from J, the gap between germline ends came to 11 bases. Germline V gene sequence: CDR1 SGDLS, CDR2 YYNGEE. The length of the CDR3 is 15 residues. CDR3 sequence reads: CASSERTEYNSPLHF. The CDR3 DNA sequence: TGTGCCAGCAGCGAGAGGACAGAGTATAATTCACCCCTCCACTTT.

The CDR3 DNA follows: TGCGCCAGCAGCTCCCCCGGACAGGGGATAGCAGATACGCAGTATTTT. It translates to CASSSPGQGIADTQYF. This chain joins TRBV5-1 and TRBJ2-3, with 9 bases lining up with TRBD1. The germline V gene has CDR1 SGHRS and CDR2 YFSETQ. V trimming: 3 bases; J trimming: 4 bases; junction bases outside the gene matches: 9. This CDR3 contains 16 residues.

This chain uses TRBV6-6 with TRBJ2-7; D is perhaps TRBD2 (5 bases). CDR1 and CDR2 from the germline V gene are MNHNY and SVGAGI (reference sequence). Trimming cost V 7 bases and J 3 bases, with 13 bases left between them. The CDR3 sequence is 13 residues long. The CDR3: CASTFGEYYEQYF. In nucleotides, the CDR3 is TGTGCCAGCACTTTCGGGGAGTACTACGAGCAGTACTTC.

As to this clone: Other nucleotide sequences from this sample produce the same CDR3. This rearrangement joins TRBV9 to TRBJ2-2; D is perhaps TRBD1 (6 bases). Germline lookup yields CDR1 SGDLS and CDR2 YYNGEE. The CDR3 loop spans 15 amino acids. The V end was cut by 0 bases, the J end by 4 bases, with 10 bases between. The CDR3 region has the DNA TGTGCCAGCAGCGTAGCGCAGGGGTCCACCGGGGAGCTGTTTTTT. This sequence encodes CASSVAQGSTGELFF.

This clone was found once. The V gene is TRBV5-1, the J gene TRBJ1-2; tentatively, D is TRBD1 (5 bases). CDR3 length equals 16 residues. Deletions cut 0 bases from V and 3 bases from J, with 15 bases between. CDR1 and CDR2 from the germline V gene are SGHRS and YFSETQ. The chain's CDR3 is CASSLGLKEGYYGYTF. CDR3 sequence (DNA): TGCGCCAGCAGCTTGGGTTTAAAAGAGGGGTACTATGGCTACACCTTC.

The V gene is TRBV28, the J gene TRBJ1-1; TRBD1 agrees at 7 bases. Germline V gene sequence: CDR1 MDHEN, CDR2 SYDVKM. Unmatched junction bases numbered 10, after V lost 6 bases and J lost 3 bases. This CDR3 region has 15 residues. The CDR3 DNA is TGTGCCAGCAGGGGAGTGAGGGGGCCAGACACTGAAGCTTTCTTT. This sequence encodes CASRGVRGPDTEAFF.

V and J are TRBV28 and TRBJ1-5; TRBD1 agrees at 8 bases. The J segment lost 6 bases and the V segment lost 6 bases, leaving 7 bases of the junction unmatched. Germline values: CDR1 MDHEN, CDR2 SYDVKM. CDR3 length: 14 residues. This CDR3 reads CASSRTGRGQPQHF. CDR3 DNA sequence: TGTGCCAGCAGCCGGACAGGGCGAGGTCAGCCCCAGCATTTT.

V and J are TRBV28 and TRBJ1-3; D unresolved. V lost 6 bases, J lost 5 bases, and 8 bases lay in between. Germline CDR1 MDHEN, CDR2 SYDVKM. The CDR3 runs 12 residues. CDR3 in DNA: TGTGCCAGCAGCTCAACCCGAAACACCATATATTTT. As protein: CASSSTRNTIYF.